The 3 T cell receptor beta chains presented below share a single source sample, sequenced in a study of T cell responses to AZD1222 COVID-19 vaccine. Produced via immunoSEQ multiplex PCR; TCRdb's table is partial and in-frame only. The sample holds 45,000 to 55,000 clones; about 81% are singletons and the top ten take roughly 10%. The material sequenced was peripheral blood, taken on day 0 of AZD1222 vaccination. The receptors were sampled from an adult in good health.

This rearrangement joins TRBV2 to TRBJ1-1; weak D call: TRBD1 (5 bases). This CDR3 region has 14 residues. In germline, CDR1 is SNHLY, CDR2 FYNNEI. The germline V and J ends were trimmed by 2 bases and 8 bases, with 15 bases remaining between them. CDR3 nucleotides: TGTGCCAGCAGTGAAACGTCAGGGCCTTGGGAAGCTTTCTTT. It codes for CASSETSGPWEAFF.

This chain links TRBV29-1 with TRBJ2-7; 7 nucleotides line up with TRBD1. The CDR3 loop spans 12 amino acids. Per germline, CDR1 SQVTM and CDR2 ANQGSEA. Trimming removed 5 bases from V and 2 bases from J; junction bases left unmatched: 3. CDR3 sequence (DNA): TGCAGCGTTTCGACAGGGCCCTACGAGCAGTACTTC. Translated: CSVSTGPYEQYF.

The chain is built from TRBV27 and TRBJ2-3, with D tentatively TRBD2 (6 bases). The V gene lost 5 bases and the J gene lost 0 bases, with 12 bases spanning the gap. From germline, CDR1 is MNHEY and CDR2 SMNVEV (reference sequence). The CDR3 has 15 amino acids. CDR3 sequence (DNA): TGTGCCAGCAGTCCCGGGACTGCTAGCACAGATACGCAGTATTTT. Protein sequence: CASSPGTASTDTQYF.